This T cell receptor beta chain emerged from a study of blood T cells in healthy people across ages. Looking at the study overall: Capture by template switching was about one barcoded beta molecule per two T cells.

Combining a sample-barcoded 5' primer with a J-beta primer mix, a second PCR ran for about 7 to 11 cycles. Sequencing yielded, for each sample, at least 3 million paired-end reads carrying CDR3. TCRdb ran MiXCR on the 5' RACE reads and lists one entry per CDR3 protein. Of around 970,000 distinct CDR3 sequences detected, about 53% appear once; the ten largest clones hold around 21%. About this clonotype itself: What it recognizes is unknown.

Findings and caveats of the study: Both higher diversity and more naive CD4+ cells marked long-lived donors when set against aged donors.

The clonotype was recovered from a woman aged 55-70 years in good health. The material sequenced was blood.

The CDR3 nucleotides read TGTGCCAGCAGTAATAGCCCTAGCTCCTACAATGAGCAGTTCTTC. Translation gives CASSNSPSSYNEQFF. This chain links TRBV28 with TRBJ2-1; D unclear. Trimming shortened V by 5 bases and J by 0 bases, and 11 bases separated the two germline ends. The CDR3 loop spans 15 amino acids. The germline V gene has CDR1 MDHEN and CDR2 SYDVKM.